This paragraph reports one T cell receptor (beta chain). This specimen belongs to a study of immune evolution from preneoplasia to lung adenocarcinoma. The table came from immunoSEQ multiplex PCR; TCRdb's copy has only in-frame clones and leaves some out. The repertoire holds more than 2,500 clones, with around 83% as singletons. V lost 5 bases, J lost 9 bases, and 7 bases stayed unmatched. CDR3 size: 13 residues. Per the germline V gene, CDR1 is LNHDA and CDR2 is SQIVND (reference sequence). Sequencing input: FFPE atypical adenomatous hyperplasia tissue from the lung. Documented subset: atypical adenomatous hyperplasia (AAH), lung preneoplasia. V and J are TRBV19 and TRBJ2-1; 7 nucleotides match TRBD1. This clonotype originated in a person between 70 and 80 years old with lung adenocarcinoma. The CDR3 coding sequence is TGTGCCAGTAGTGAGACAGGGTTGCGTGAGCAGTTCTTC. Translated, it gives CASSETGLREQFF.